Sequencing of this T cell receptor beta chain was carried out in a study of regulatory T cells in long-lasting Graves disease. Sequencing libraries for TCR beta were prepared with iRepertoire HTBI primers and Arm-PCR of CDR3 regions. TCRdb analysed the multiplex PCR reads with MiXCR anew, one entry per CDR3 protein. Here the sample spans fewer than 450,000 distinct CDR3 sequences, roughly 20% being singletons. The time point is: persistent/refractory GD, antithyroid drugs over 5 years with positive TRAb. Extracted RNA from PBMCs served as the source of the TCR library. Whole-study results and caveats: Newly diagnosed disease favored TRBV20-1 and TRBJ2-1 over persistent disease.

The CDR3 has 16 residues. V lost 2 bases, J lost 3 bases, and 13 bases lay in between. CDR1 MNHEY and CDR2 SVGAGI come from the germline V gene. This clonotype has a handful of counts. No antigen is known for it. Sequences were derived from peripheral blood mononuclear cells (PBMCs), sampled when the disease was refractory, from a patient treated with antithyroid drugs. The gene calls are TRBV6-5 and TRBJ2-2; TRBD1 is a possible D gene (6 bases). This sequence originates from a female donor with Graves disease. CDR3 bases: TGTGCCAGCAGTTACCCGACGGGACAATACACCGGGGAGCTGTTTTTT. Translated, it gives CASSYPTGQYTGELFF.